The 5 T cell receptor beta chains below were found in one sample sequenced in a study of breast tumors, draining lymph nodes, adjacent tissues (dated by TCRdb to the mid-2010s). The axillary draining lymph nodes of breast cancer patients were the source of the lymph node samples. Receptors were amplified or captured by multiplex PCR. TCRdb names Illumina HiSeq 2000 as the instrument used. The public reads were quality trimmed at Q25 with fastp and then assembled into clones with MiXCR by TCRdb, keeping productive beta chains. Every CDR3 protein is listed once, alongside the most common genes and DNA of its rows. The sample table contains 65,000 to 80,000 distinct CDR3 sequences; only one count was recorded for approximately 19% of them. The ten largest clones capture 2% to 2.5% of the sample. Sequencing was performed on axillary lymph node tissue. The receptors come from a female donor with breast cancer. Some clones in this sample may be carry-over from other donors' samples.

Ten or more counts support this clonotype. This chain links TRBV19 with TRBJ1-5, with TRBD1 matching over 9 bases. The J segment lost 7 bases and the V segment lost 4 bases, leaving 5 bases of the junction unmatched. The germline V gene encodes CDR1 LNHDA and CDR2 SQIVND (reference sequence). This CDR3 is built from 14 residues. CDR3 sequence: CASSTGQGKQPQHF. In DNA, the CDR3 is TGTGCCAGTAGTACGGGACAGGGAAAACAGCCCCAGCATTTT.

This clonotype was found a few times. CDR3 DNA: TGTGCCAGCTCACCACCGGGTAGCGACGAGCAGTACTTC. It yields the protein CASSPPGSDEQYF. The chain recombines TRBV18 with TRBJ2-7; TRBD2 is a possible D gene (5 bases). Germline assignment: CDR1 KGHSH and CDR2 LQKENI. CDR3 length: 13 amino acids. V shed 0 bases and J shed 5 bases, with 8 bases lying between them.

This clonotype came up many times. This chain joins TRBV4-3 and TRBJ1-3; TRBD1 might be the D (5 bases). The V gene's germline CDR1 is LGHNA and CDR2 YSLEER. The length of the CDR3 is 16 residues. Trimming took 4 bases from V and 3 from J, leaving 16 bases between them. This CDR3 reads CASSRDRYTHGNTIYF. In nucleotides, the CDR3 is TGCGCCAGCAGCCGGGACCGCTACACCCATGGAAACACCATATATTTT.

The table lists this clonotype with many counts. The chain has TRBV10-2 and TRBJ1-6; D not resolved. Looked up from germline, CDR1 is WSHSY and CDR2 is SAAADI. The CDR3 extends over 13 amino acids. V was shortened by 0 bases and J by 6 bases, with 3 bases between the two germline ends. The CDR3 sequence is CASSESVNSPLHF. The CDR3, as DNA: TGCGCCAGCAGTGAGTCTGTTAATTCACCCCTCCACTTT.

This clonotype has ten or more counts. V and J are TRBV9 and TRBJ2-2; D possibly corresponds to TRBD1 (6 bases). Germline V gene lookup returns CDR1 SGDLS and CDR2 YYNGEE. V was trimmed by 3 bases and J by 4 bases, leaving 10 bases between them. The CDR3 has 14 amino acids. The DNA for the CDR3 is TGTGCCAGCAGCGCCTTAGGGGGCACCGGGGAGCTGTTTTTT. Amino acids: CASSALGGTGELFF.